The 19 T cell receptor beta chains below were found in one sample sequenced in a study of blood T cell repertoires in COVID-19. Repertoires were generated with immunoSEQ multiplex PCR, while TCRdb's copy carries only in-frame clones and drops some. The data show 200,000 to 250,000 clones, 70% to 90% seen once. Sequencing was done on a sample of PBMCs or T cells enriched from blood (not recorded which). All receptors come from a man aged 30 to 39 with acute COVID-19.

V is TRBV6-1 and J is TRBJ1-2, with TRBD1 identical over 7 bases. The CDR3 totals 15 residues. Germline-derived CDR1 and CDR2 are MNHNS and SASEGT. V lost 0 bases and J lost 7; bases outside the gene matches: 8. The CDR3 region has the DNA TGTGCCAGCAGTGAAGCGCAACAGGGGAAGGGTGGCTACACCTTC. It codes for CASSEAQQGKGGYTF.

The gene calls are TRBV5-1 and TRBJ2-3; D is unclear. V was cut by 1 base and J by 1 base, with 4 bases left in between. The CDR3 totals 13 residues. Germline CDR1 SGHRS, CDR2 YFSETQ. The CDR3, as DNA: TGCGCCAGCAGCTTGCCAGGCACAGATACGCAGTATTTT. Its translation is CASSLPGTDTQYF. Complete variable domain (other parts from reference TRBV5-1 and TRBJ2-3): KAGVTQTPRYLIKTRGQQVTLSCSPISGHRSVSWYQQTPGQGLQFLFEYFSETQRNKGNFPGRFSGRQFSNSRSEMNVSTLELGDSALYLCASSLPGTDTQYFGPGTRLTVL.

The chain recombines TRBV9 with TRBJ1-6, with D unclear. Germline assignment: CDR1 SGDLS and CDR2 YYNGEE. There are 14 residues in the CDR3. Trimming took off 4 bases at V and 6 bases at J, with 11 bases between the two ends. CDR3 in DNA: TGTGCCAGCAGCTTCTACAGCGGTAATTCACCCCTCCACTTT. Protein: CASSFYSGNSPLHF. The full variable domain, rest sourced from reference TRBV9 and TRBJ1-6, is DSGVTQTPKHLITATGQRVTLRCSPRSGDLSVYWYQQSLDQGLQFLIQYYNGEERAKGNILERFSAQQFPDLHSELNLSSLELGDSALYFCASSFYSGNSPLHFGNGTRLTVT.

This chain joins TRBV5-4 and TRBJ2-7, with 13 bases fitting TRBD2. This CDR3 contains 15 residues. Per germline, CDR1 SGHNT and CDR2 YYREEE (reference sequence). V lost 3 bases and J lost 2; bases outside the gene matches: 2. Here the CDR3 DNA reads TGTGCCAGCAGCTCCGGGACTAGCGGGGCCTACGAGCAGTACTTC. Translated: CASSSGTSGAYEQYF.

The chain employs TRBV1 and TRBJ2-2; the table gives TRBD2 as D, unverified against the DNA. TRBV1 is designated a pseudogene. The CDR3 loop spans 14 amino acids. In DNA form, the CDR3 reads TGCACCAGCAGCCGGACTCATGGGGACGGGGAGCTGTTTTTT. It yields the protein CTSSRTHGDGELFF.

The CDR3 here is CASSYGHNYGYTF. CDR3 in DNA: TGTGCCAGCAGTTACGGACATAACTATGGCTACACCTTC. The chain couples TRBV6-5 to TRBJ1-2, with D perhaps matching TRBD1 (5 bases). Germline loops: CDR1 MNHEY, CDR2 SVGAGI. Deletions cut 2 bases from V and 1 base from J, with 5 bases between. This CDR3 has 13 residues.

This clone has a handful of counts. The V and J genes are TRBV7-3 and TRBJ1-3, with D unresolved. This CDR3 has 14 amino acids. Per the germline V gene, CDR1 is SGHTA and CDR2 is FQGTGA. The V and J ends lost 5 bases and 0 bases respectively, with 8 bases between them. The CDR3 nucleotides are TGTGCCAGCAGCGAGGGCAGCTCTGGAAACACCATATATTTT. Its protein product is CASSEGSSGNTIYF.

The CDR3 reads CASSQERAGAGYYNEQFF. The CDR3 nucleotides read TGTGCCAGCAGCCAAGAGCGAGCGGGGGCCGGATACTACAATGAGCAGTTCTTC. This chain links TRBV3-1 (or the pseudogene TRBV3-2) with TRBJ2-1; 8 bases fit TRBD2. The germline CDR1 and CDR2 sequences are LGHDT and YNNKEL (reference sequence). The length of the CDR3 is 18 residues. V was clipped by 0 bases and J by 3 bases; unmatched bases: 10.

This chain links TRBV9 with TRBJ2-7, with 7 bases aligning to TRBD1. Losses at the gene ends were 5 bases for V and 4 bases for J; bases not matched to a gene: 12. Germline values: CDR1 SGDLS, CDR2 YYNGEE. The CDR3 length is 15 residues. The CDR3 loop is CASSPAGTELYEQYF. CDR3 DNA sequence: TGTGCCAGCAGTCCCGCCGGGACAGAGCTTTACGAGCAGTACTTC. Variable domain in full (rest from reference TRBV9 and TRBJ2-7): DSGVTQTPKHLITATGQRVTLRCSPRSGDLSVYWYQQSLDQGLQFLIQYYNGEERAKGNILERFSAQQFPDLHSELNLSSLELGDSALYFCASSPAGTELYEQYFGPGTRLTVT.

The rearrangement links TRBV9 to TRBJ1-1, with D unresolved. The V end was cut by 0 bases, the J end by 0 bases, with 9 bases between. This CDR3 is 15 amino acids long. Germline V gene data show CDR1 as SGDLS and CDR2 as YYNGEE. CDR3 sequence reads: CASSVASTVNTEAFF. The CDR3 nucleotides are TGTGCCAGCAGCGTAGCTTCTACGGTGAACACTGAAGCTTTCTTT.

This sequence joins TRBV5-4 and TRBJ1-6, with 7 bases identical to TRBD1. V lost 4 bases to trimming and J lost 0 bases; unmatched junction nucleotides: 10. Germline CDR1 SGHNT, CDR2 YYREEE (reference sequence). The CDR3 covers 18 residues. CDR3 bases: TGTGCCAGCAGCCGGCAGAGGGGGCAGGGCTCCTATAATTCACCCCTCCACTTT. This sequence encodes CASSRQRGQGSYNSPLHF.

The chain couples TRBV19 to TRBJ2-7, with 7 bases aligning to TRBD1. The CDR3 totals 15 residues. Germline CDR1 LNHDA, CDR2 SQIVND (reference sequence). With V trimmed by 6 bases and J by 0 bases, 8 bases remained unmatched. The CDR3 is CASSNSGTDSYEQYF. In DNA, the CDR3 is TGTGCCAGTAGCAATAGTGGGACAGACTCCTACGAGCAGTACTTC.

The chain recombines TRBV5-1 with TRBJ2-3, with 7 bases lining up with TRBD2. CDR1 and CDR2 (germline): SGHRS, YFSETQ. The CDR3 consists of 14 residues. V lost 6 bases to trimming and J lost 3 bases; unmatched junction nucleotides: 7. The CDR3 DNA follows: TGCGCCAGCAAACTGAGCGGGGTAACAGATACGCAGTATTTT. It codes for CASKLSGVTDTQYF.

The V call is TRBV12-3 or TRBV12-4, the J call TRBJ2-3; 9 nucleotides line up with TRBD2. Trimming cost V 6 bases and J 11 bases; bases outside gene matches: 6. The CDR3 totals 12 residues. CDR3 protein: CASSPAAGGQYF. CDR3 sequence (DNA): TGTGCCAGCAGCCCGGCAGCGGGAGGGCAGTATTTT.

This rearrangement joins TRBV5-5 to TRBJ2-5; 10 bases align to TRBD2. V gave up 0 bases and J gave up 2 bases; unmatched junction bases: 4. This CDR3 has 16 amino acids. CDR1 is SGHKS and CDR2 is YYEKEE in the germline V gene (reference sequence). The CDR3 is CASSLEVLAGQETQYF. The CDR3 DNA follows: TGTGCCAGCAGCTTGGAGGTACTAGCGGGGCAAGAGACCCAGTACTTC. Full variable domain (rest looked up from reference TRBV5-5 and TRBJ2-5): DAGVTQSPTHLIKTRGQQVTLRCSPISGHKSVSWYQQVLGQGPQFIFQYYEKEERGRGNFPDRFSARQFPNYSSELNVNALLLGDSALYLCASSLEVLAGQETQYFGPGTRLLVL.

The rearrangement uses TRBV3-1 (or the pseudogene TRBV3-2) and TRBJ1-1; possible D gene TRBD1, 5 bases. Germline CDR1 is LGHDT and CDR2 is YNNKEL (reference sequence). V lost 6 bases, J lost 14 bases, and 16 bases lay in between. The CDR3 totals 11 residues. CDR3 amino acids: CASSTPDSWFF. In DNA form, the CDR3 reads TGTGCCAGCAGTACCCCTGACAGTTGGTTCTTT.

The rearrangement uses TRBV5-1 and TRBJ2-7; D is unclear. The germline V gene encodes CDR1 SGHRS and CDR2 YFSETQ. This CDR3 has 11 residues. Trimming shortened V by 6 bases and J by 5 bases, and 9 bases separated the two germline ends. In nucleotides, the CDR3 is TGCGCCAGCATCTATACGAACGAGCAGTACTTC. It yields the protein CASIYTNEQYF.

In nucleotides, the CDR3 is TGTGCCAGCAGCGTAGGGGACAGGGAAACTAACTATGGCTACACCTTC. Residues: CASSVGDRETNYGYTF. The chain carries TRBV9 and TRBJ1-2; TRBD1 matches at 9 bases. The germline V gene has CDR1 SGDLS and CDR2 YYNGEE. The trim removed 0 bases at V and 0 bases at J, leaving 3 bases unmatched. CDR3 length equals 16 residues.

The gene calls are TRBV2 and TRBJ1-3; D may be TRBD1 (6 bases). Trimming took 7 bases from V and 0 from J, leaving 10 bases between them. There are 14 residues in the CDR3. Germline V gene sequence: CDR1 SNHLY, CDR2 FYNNEI. CDR3 coding DNA: TGTGCCAGCACGACAGGAACCTCTGGAAACACCATATATTTT. Translation: CASTTGTSGNTIYF.